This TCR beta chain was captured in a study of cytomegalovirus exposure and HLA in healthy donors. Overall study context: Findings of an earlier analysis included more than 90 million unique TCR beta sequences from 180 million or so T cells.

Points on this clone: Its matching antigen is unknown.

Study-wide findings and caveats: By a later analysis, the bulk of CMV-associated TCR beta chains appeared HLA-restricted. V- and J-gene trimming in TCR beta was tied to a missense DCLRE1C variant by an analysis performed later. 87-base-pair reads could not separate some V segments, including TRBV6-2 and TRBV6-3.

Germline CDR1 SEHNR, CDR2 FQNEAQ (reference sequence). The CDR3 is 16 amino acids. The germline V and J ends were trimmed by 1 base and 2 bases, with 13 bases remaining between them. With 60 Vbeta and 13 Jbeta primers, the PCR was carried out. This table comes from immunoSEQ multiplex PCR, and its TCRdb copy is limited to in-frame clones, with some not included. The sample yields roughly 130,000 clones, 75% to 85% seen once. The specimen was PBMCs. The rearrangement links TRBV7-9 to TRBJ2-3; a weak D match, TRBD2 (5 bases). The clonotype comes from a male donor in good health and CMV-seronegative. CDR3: CASSLGFSGNTDTQYF. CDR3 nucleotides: TGTGCCAGCAGCTTAGGTTTTTCGGGAAACACAGATACGCAGTATTTT.